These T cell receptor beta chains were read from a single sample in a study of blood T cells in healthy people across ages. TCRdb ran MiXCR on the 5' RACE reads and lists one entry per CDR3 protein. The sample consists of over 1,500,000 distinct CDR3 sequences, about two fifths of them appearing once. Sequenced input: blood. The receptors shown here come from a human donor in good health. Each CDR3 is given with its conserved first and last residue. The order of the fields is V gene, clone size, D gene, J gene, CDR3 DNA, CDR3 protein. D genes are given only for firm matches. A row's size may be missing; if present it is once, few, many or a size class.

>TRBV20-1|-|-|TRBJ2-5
TGCAGTGCTTGGGGGCGGGGTTATAATCAAGAGACCCAGTACTTC
CSAWGRGYNQETQYF
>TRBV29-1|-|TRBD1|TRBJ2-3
TGCAGCGTTGAAGATGTGACAGGGAAACCAGATACGCAGTATTTT
CSVEDVTGKPDTQYF
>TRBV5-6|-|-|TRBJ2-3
TGTGCCAGCAGCATCCCGAGCTTATGGATCCAGTATTTT
CASSIPSLWIQYF
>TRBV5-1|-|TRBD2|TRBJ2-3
TGCGCCAGCAGCTCTAGCGGGGGCCTCCACTTCACAGATACGCAGTATTTT
CASSSSGGLHFTDTQYF
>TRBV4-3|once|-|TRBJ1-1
TGCGCCAGCAGCCACCTAGGGGGGGAAGGAACTGAAGCTTTCTTT
CASSHLGGEGTEAFF
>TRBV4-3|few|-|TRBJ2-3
TGCGCCAGCAGCCCTCATGGGGGGCCACACAGCACAGATACGCAGTATTTT
CASSPHGGPHSTDTQYF
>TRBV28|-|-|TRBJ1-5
TGTGCCAGCAGTTCCCCCGGGGAGGGCAATCAGCCCCAGCATTTT
CASSSPGEGNQPQHF
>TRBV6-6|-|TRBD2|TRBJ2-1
TGTGCCAGCAGCAACCGTCTCAAACGGGGGGGCGGGGAGACCCAGTTCTTC
CASSNRLKRGGGETQFF
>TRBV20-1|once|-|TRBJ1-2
TGCAGTGCTTCAAATGATAACTATGGCTACACCTTC
CSASNDNYGYTF
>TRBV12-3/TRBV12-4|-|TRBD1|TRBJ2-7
TGTGCCAGCAGTTTAGGGACAGGGGGCTGCGAGCAGTACTTC
CASSLGTGGCEQYF
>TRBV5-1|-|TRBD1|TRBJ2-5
TGCGCCAGCAGCTATGGCGGGACAGGGGGCTTGGAGACCCAGTACTTC
CASSYGGTGGLETQYF
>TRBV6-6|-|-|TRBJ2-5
TGTGCCAGCAGCATCGCCCGTCGCCAAGGGACCCAGTACTTC
CASSIARRQGTQYF
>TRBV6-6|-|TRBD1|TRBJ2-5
TGTGCCAGCGGGACAGCTGAGACCCAGTACTTC
CASGTAETQYF
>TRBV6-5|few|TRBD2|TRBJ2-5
TGTGCCAGCAGTTACACGGGAGGGGTAGCGGGGTCGGTGGAGACCCAGTACTTC
CASSYTGGVAGSVETQYF
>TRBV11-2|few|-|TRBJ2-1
TGTGCCAGCAGCTCCAGAGGGACAAACCCCTACAATGAGCAGTTCTTC
CASSSRGTNPYNEQFF
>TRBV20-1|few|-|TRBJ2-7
TGCAGTGCTCCCGGGACCTACTCCTACGAGCAGTACTTC
CSAPGTYSYEQYF
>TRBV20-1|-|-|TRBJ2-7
TGCAGTGCTCCCCCATCTAGAGACAGATTTTACGAGCAGTACTTC
CSAPPSRDRFYEQYF